The clone carrying this T cell receptor beta chain came up a few times. The sample belongs to a study of T-cell memory formation after mild COVID-19. In germline, CDR1 is GTSNPN, CDR2 SVGIG (reference sequence). J lost 3 bases, V lost 1 base, and 2 bases had no gene match. The CDR3 has 14 residues. TCRdb analysed the 5' RACE reads with MiXCR anew, one entry per CDR3 protein. The sample lists about 430,000 distinct CDR3 sequences, about a sixth occurring once. The origin of this receptor is a man younger than 35 who had mild COVID-19 (a few samples of this study predate the infection). Cell type and time point are not known. This rearrangement joins TRBV30 to TRBJ1-4; 7 bases align to TRBD1. Sequencing was done on a sample of PBMCs or a T cell subset sorted from them (not recorded which). CDR3 DNA sequence: TGTGCCTGGAGTGACGGGACAGCTAATGAAAAACTGTTTTTT. It translates to CAWSDGTANEKLFF.